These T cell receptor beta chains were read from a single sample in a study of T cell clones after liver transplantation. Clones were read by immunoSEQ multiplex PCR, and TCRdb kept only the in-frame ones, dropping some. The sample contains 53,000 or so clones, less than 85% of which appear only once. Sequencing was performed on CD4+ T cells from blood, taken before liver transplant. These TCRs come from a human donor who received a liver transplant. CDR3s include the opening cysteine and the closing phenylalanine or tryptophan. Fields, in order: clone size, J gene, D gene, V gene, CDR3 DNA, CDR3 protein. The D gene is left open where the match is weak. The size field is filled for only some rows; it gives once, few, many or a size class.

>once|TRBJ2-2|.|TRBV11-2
TGTGCCAGCAGCCCCGTGGGCTCCGGGGAGCTGTTTTTT
CASSPVGSGELFF
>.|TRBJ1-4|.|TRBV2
TGTGCCAGCAGTGAATCAAGGGGAGGTGAAAAACTGTTTTTT
CASSESRGGEKLFF
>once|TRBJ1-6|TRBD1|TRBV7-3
TGTGCCAGCAGCATCGACAGGGATTCACCCCTCCACTTT
CASSIDRDSPLHF
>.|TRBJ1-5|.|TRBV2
TGTGCCAGCAGCTTCTCAGGTACTCTAAATCAGCCCCAGCATTTT
CASSFSGTLNQPQHF
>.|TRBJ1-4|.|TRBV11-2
TGTGCCAGCAGCCCTAGCGGGCGGGCTGAAAAACTGTTTTTT
CASSPSGRAEKLFF
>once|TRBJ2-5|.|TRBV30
TGTGCCTGGAGGGAATCGCAAGAGACCCAGTACTTC
CAWRESQETQYF
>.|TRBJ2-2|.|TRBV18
TGTGCCAGCTCACAGCAAGAAGACGGGGAGCTGTTTTTT
CASSQQEDGELFF
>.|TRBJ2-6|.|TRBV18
TGTGCCAGCTCACCTGCGGGACGGAACTCTGGGGCCAACGTCCTGACTTTC
CASSPAGRNSGANVLTF
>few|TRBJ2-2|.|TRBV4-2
TGTGCCAGCAGCCAAAGAGTGGACGGGGAGCTGTTTTTT
CASSQRVDGELFF
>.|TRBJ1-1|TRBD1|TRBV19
TGTGCCAGTTGGGGACAGGGAGGAATGGAGGCTTTCTTT
CASWGQGGMEAFF
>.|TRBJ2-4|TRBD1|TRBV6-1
TGTGCCAGCAGTGATCGGACAGGCTCTCTCATTCAGTACTTC
CASSDRTGSLIQYF
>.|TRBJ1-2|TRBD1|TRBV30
TGTGCCTGGAGTGACGGACGACAGGGGGTGGGCTATGGCTACACCTTC
CAWSDGRQGVGYGYTF
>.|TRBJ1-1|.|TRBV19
TGTGCCAGTAGTATAGAGACCGGGAACACTGAAGCTTTCTTT
CASSIETGNTEAFF
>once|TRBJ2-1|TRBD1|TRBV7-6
TGTGCCAGCAGCTCATGGGACAGTAACTACAATGAGCAGTTCTTC
CASSSWDSNYNEQFF
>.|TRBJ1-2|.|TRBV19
TGTGCCAGTAGTGTGGACCGAAGCTATGGCTACACCTTC
CASSVDRSYGYTF
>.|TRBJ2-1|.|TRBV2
TGTGCCAGCAGTGGGGGCGGCCGGGAGCAGTTCTTC
CASSGGGREQFF